These 24 T cell receptor beta chains originate from one sample sequenced in a study of T cell repertoires in cytomegalovirus infection (dated by TCRdb to about 2019). These reads were obtained on an Illumina HiSeq 1500. The raw public data were reprocessed by TCRdb itself: fastp quality trimming at Q25, MiXCR clonotype calling, in-frame beta chains only. Rows are combined by CDR3 protein, so each entry shows the most common genes and DNA. This sample gives more than 85,000 distinct CDR3 sequences in total; about 30% of them show up just once. The ten largest clones capture roughly 77% of the sample. No cognate antigen is known for these TCRs. The sample's treatment or condition label is to be understood as: in vitro stimulation with specific CMV peptide epitopes to enrich CMV-specific T cells. The specimen comprised CD8+ T cells from cultured PBMCs, sampled from culture after CMV antigen stimulation. Receptor source: a human donor in good health (CMV status not recorded). Some clones in this sample may be carry-over from other donors' samples.

This clonotype was seen only a few times. The chain couples TRBV27 to TRBJ2-3; 9 bases are shared with TRBD1. Germline trimming cut 5 bases from V and 4 bases from J; bases unmatched to any gene: 10. This CDR3 contains 16 residues. CDR1 is MNHEY, CDR2 SMNVEV, per germline (reference sequence). The CDR3 here is CASSLQGAFKSDTQYF. CDR3 nucleotide sequence: TGTGCCAGCAGTCTACAGGGGGCGTTCAAATCAGATACGCAGTATTTT.

In this sample, this clonotype turned up a few times. The chain combines TRBV19 with TRBJ1-2, with D possibly being TRBD1 (5 bases). V lost 6 bases and J 4 bases, leaving 15 bases between the germline ends. CDR1 is LNHDA and CDR2 is SQIVND in the germline V gene (reference sequence). This CDR3 has 14 amino acids. The CDR3, as DNA: TGTGCCAGTAGGTTGACAGACGCTACCTATGGCTACACCTTC. This gives the protein CASRLTDATYGYTF.

This clonotype has more than one count but fewer than ten. This chain uses TRBV7-9 with TRBJ2-1; D may be TRBD1 (6 bases). Germline CDR1 SEHNR, CDR2 FQNEAQ (reference sequence). The CDR3 is 14 amino acids. V was trimmed by 2 bases and J by 4 bases, leaving 9 bases between them. CDR3 residues: CASSLLGTYNEQFF. CDR3 bases: TGTGCCAGCAGCTTACTAGGGACATACAATGAGCAGTTCTTC.

This chain uses TRBV9 with TRBJ2-3; D perhaps matches TRBD1 (6 bases). The CDR3 has 15 residues. V dropped 3 bases and J dropped 0 bases, with 11 bases sitting between them. Germline lookup yields CDR1 SGDLS and CDR2 YYNGEE. CDR3 DNA sequence: TGTGCCAGCAGCGGCGAGGGGGTTAGCACAGATACGCAGTATTTT. Translating it yields CASSGEGVSTDTQYF.

This clonotype was counted at least ten times. The chain has TRBV27 and TRBJ1-2; maybe TRBD1 (5 bases). V was shortened by 0 bases and J by 7 bases, with 21 bases between the two germline ends. This CDR3 is built from 17 residues. Per the germline V gene, CDR1 is MNHEY and CDR2 is SMNVEV (reference sequence). The CDR3 region has the DNA TGTGCCAGCAGTTTATCGCCGGGGGGGACCCTTTTGGGTGGCTACACCTTC. Its protein is CASSLSPGGTLLGGYTF.

Turning to this clonotype: A junction boundary mismatches the germline segment, possibly from a read error. The V and J genes are TRBV7-8 and TRBJ2-2; D call uncertain. Germline CDR1 is SGHVS and CDR2 is FQNEAQ. There are 14 residues in the CDR3. The CDR3 reads CVSSLVGNTGELFF. The CDR3 DNA follows: TGTGTCAGCAGCTTAGTGGGGAACACCGGGGAGCTGTTTTTT.

This clonotype has ten or more counts. This sequence joins TRBV6-1 and TRBJ1-2; tentative D call: TRBD1 (5 bases). The length of the CDR3 is 12 residues. CDR1 MNHNS and CDR2 SASEGT come from the germline V gene. Trimming removed 6 bases from V and 7 bases from J, with 12 bases in between. Written as DNA, the CDR3 is TGTGCCAGCAGCCTGGTGGGGGGTGGCTACACCTTC. Protein sequence: CASSLVGGGYTF.

V gene TRBV7-2 combines with J gene TRBJ1-2, with 8 bases identical to TRBD1. The germline V gene encodes CDR1 SGHTA and CDR2 FQGNSA. The length of the CDR3 is 15 residues. After removal of 1 base from V and 4 bases from J, the junction contained 5 bases not matched to a gene. CDR3 coding DNA: TGTGCCAGCAGCTTAGATCGGGACAGGACCTATGGCTACACCTTC. This encodes CASSLDRDRTYGYTF.

Ten or more counts support this clonotype. The chain recombines TRBV2 with TRBJ2-3; TRBD2 might be the D (7 bases). The CDR3 consists of 15 residues. Trimming pared 7 bases from V and 2 bases from J, leaving 16 bases between. Looked up from germline, CDR1 is SNHLY and CDR2 is FYNNEI. The CDR3 loop is CASTGGGPHTDTQYF. The CDR3 DNA sequence: TGTGCCAGCACTGGGGGGGGGCCACACACAGATACGCAGTATTTT.

V usage is TRBV28 and J usage is TRBJ2-7; D might be TRBD2 (6 bases). CDR1 is MDHEN and CDR2 is SYDVKM in the germline V gene. This CDR3 is built from 15 residues. Trimming took off 5 bases at V and 3 bases at J, with 17 bases between the two ends. DNA of the CDR3: TGTGCCAGCAGTCCGCCGGGAGACAGCCACTACGAGCAGTACTTC. It is translated as CASSPPGDSHYEQYF.

The chain carries TRBV7-6 and TRBJ1-1; no firm D call. The germline V gene has CDR1 SGHVS and CDR2 FNYEAQ. The CDR3 runs to 13 residues. V shed 2 bases and J shed 3 bases, with 7 bases lying between them. CDR3 sequence: CASSLSVHTEAFF. In DNA, the CDR3 is TGTGCCAGCAGCTTATCGGTCCACACTGAAGCTTTCTTT.

The CDR3 here is CASSPEDESYNEQFF. The CDR3 nucleotides are TGTGCCAGCAGCCCCGAGGACGAATCCTACAATGAGCAGTTCTTC. The gene calls are TRBV12-3 or TRBV12-4 and TRBJ2-1; D gene unclear. The V and J ends lost 6 bases and 1 base respectively, with 13 bases between them. CDR3 size: 15 residues.

The J gene is TRBJ1-6, the V gene TRBV6-5; perhaps TRBD1 as D (6 bases). CDR3 length equals 16 residues. Trimming took off 2 bases at V and 4 bases at J, with 12 bases between the two ends. Germline CDR1 MNHEY, CDR2 SVGAGI. The CDR3 region is CASSYGRDTYNSPLHF. The CDR3 nucleotides read TGTGCCAGCAGTTACGGCCGGGACACGTATAATTCACCCCTCCACTTT.

This clonotype showed up just a few times. CDR3 protein: CASSFESSSYEQYF. The CDR3 coding sequence is TGTGCCAGCAGCTTTGAATCGTCCTCCTACGAGCAGTACTTC. J is TRBJ2-7 and V is TRBV9; D is unclear. CDR3 length: 14 amino acids. Trimming pared 4 bases from V and 0 bases from J, leaving 11 bases between. Germline CDR1 reads SGDLS; CDR2 reads YYNGEE.

The sample holds many counts of this clonotype. The gene calls are TRBV7-2 and TRBJ2-5, with D uncertain. The germline V gene encodes CDR1 SGHTA and CDR2 FQGNSA. Trimming cost V 1 base and J 4 bases, with 13 bases left between them. The CDR3 has 15 amino acids. The CDR3, as DNA: TGTGCCAGCAGCTTAGACGGCGTGGGTGCAGAGACCCAGTACTTC. Its translation is CASSLDGVGAETQYF.

As to this clonotype: Sequence at one end of the junction differs from germline and may be a read error. The chain links TRBV5-3 to TRBJ1-6; D possibly corresponds to TRBD1 (5 bases). TRBV5-3 is assigned to the ORF class and has an uncertain function. The CDR3 is made up of 14 amino acids. The CDR3 reads CASSLGDYNSPLHF. Written as DNA, the CDR3 is TGTGCCAGCAGCTTGGGGGACTATAATTCACCCCTCCACTTT.

This clonotype was seen a handful of times. CDR3 sequence reads: CASSRGTGVDEQYF. The CDR3 nucleotides are TGCGCCAGCAGCCGGGGGACAGGGGTCGACGAGCAGTACTTC. The chain couples TRBV4-1 to TRBJ2-7; 10 bases align to TRBD1. The CDR3 has 14 residues. V shed 4 bases and J 5 bases; nucleotides not matched to a gene: 5. The germline gives CDR1 MGHRA, CDR2 YSYEKL.

This clonotype was counted between two and nine times. V gene TRBV12-3 or TRBV12-4 combines with J gene TRBJ1-5, with no clear D. Trimming left V 8 bases short and J 1 base short, with 6 bases between. This CDR3 is 12 amino acids long. CDR3 nucleotide sequence: TGTGCCAGCTCGGGCAGCAATCAGCCCCAGCATTTT. This encodes CASSGSNQPQHF.

The chain links TRBV28 to TRBJ2-1; TRBD1 aligns across 9 bases. Germline CDR1 reads MDHEN; CDR2 reads SYDVKM. After removal of 5 bases from V and 3 bases from J, the junction contained 8 bases not matched to a gene. This CDR3 contains 16 residues. The CDR3 spells CASSPTGGNIYNEQFF. The CDR3 DNA follows: TGTGCCAGCAGTCCGACAGGGGGTAATATCTACAATGAGCAGTTCTTC.

Points on this clonotype: Compared with germline, one end of the junction differs, possibly owing to a read error. V usage is TRBV4-1 and J usage is TRBJ1-1, with TRBD1 as a possible D gene (5 bases). The CDR3 consists of 13 residues. The germline V gene has CDR1 MGHRA and CDR2 YSYEKL. CDR3 bases: TGCGCCAGTAGCCCCGCTTCAGGGACTGAAGCTTTCTTT. Its protein product is CASSPASGTEAFF.

The sample holds many counts of this clonotype. The gene calls are TRBV12-3 or TRBV12-4 and TRBJ1-2; D perhaps matches TRBD1 (5 bases). V was trimmed by 0 bases and J by 6 bases, leaving 20 bases between them. The CDR3 is made up of 17 amino acids. The CDR3 reads CASSLALPGPSKDGYTF. The CDR3 coding sequence is TGTGCCAGCAGTTTAGCTCTTCCGGGGCCCTCAAAGGATGGCTACACCTTC.

There are a few counts of this clonotype. CDR3 sequence reads: CASSPSDRELTDTQYF. The CDR3 DNA reads TGCGCCAGCAGCCCCTCGGACAGGGAACTCACAGATACGCAGTATTTT. The chain is built from TRBV4-1 and TRBJ2-3, with TRBD1 matching 8 bases. Germline CDR1 reads MGHRA; CDR2 reads YSYEKL. The V gene end was trimmed by 4 bases and the J gene end by 2 bases; junction bases not matched to a gene: 8. The CDR3 runs to 16 residues.

The CDR3 nucleotides are TGTGCCAGCAGCTGGGGACTGTCGAGCTCCTACAATGAGCAGTTCTTC. Its protein product is CASSWGLSSSYNEQFF. J is TRBJ2-1 and V is TRBV7-3, with a tentative D call TRBD2 (6 bases). Trimming stripped 4 bases from V and 0 bases from J, with 13 bases between. This CDR3 region has 16 residues. CDR1 is SGHTA, CDR2 FQGTGA, per germline.

To note about this clonotype: This may come from a read error, since a much larger clone is one base off. The chain carries TRBV7-8 and TRBJ2-2; the D is unclear. Germline V lookup: CDR1 SGHVS, CDR2 FQNEAQ. V lost 5 bases and J 3 bases, leaving 10 bases between the germline ends. The CDR3 consists of 14 residues. CDR3: CASSLPWDTGELFF. CDR3 sequence (DNA): TGTGCCAGCAGCCTACCCTGGGACACCGGGGAGCTGTTTTTT.